The 28 T cell receptor beta chains given below trace back to one sample, sequenced in a study of T cell changes during pregnancy in multiple sclerosis. The protocol was immunoSEQ multiplex PCR, while the TCRdb copy is restricted to in-frame clones and leaves out a portion. This sample carries 55,000 to 70,000 clones, approximately 91% of them seen once, and the ten largest clones take about 0.27%. The input for sequencing was CD4+ T cells from peripheral blood mononuclear cells, taken after pregnancy. The receptors stem from a female donor with multiple sclerosis, enrolled in a pregnancy study.

J is TRBJ1-1 and V is TRBV29-1, with 9 bases fitting TRBD1. V was clipped by 6 bases and J by 5 bases; unmatched bases: 10. CDR1 and CDR2 from the germline V gene are SQVTM and ANQGSEA. This CDR3 contains 14 residues. CDR3 in amino acids: CSVKQGASRTEAFF. The CDR3 DNA reads as TGCAGCGTAAAACAGGGGGCGAGTAGGACTGAAGCTTTCTTT.

The V gene is TRBV5-6, the J gene TRBJ1-5; 10 bases match TRBD1. There are 15 residues in the CDR3. Germline values: CDR1 SGHDT, CDR2 YYEEEE. With 4 bases clipped from V and 7 bases from J, the junction kept 8 bases outside the gene matches. The chain's CDR3 is CASSVTGGSGQPQHF. The CDR3 DNA reads as TGTGCCAGCAGCGTGACAGGGGGCTCAGGACAGCCCCAGCATTTT.

The chain employs TRBV5-4 and TRBJ2-7; possibly TRBD2 for D (6 bases). V was shortened by 4 bases and J by 0 bases, with 14 bases between the two germline ends. Looked up from germline, CDR1 is SGHNT and CDR2 is YYREEE (reference sequence). This CDR3 is built from 15 residues. In DNA, the CDR3 is TGTGCCAGCAGCACCGGGACTCTCAGCTCCTACGAGCAGTACTTC. Protein sequence: CASSTGTLSSYEQYF.

This sequence joins TRBV18 and TRBJ2-3; the D gene is possibly TRBD1 (6 bases). The CDR3 runs 14 residues. CDR1 is KGHSH, CDR2 LQKENI, per germline. Deletions cut 2 bases from V and 2 bases from J, with 8 bases between. The CDR3 loop is CASSPTGFTDTQYF. Here the CDR3 DNA reads TGTGCCAGCTCACCAACAGGGTTCACAGATACGCAGTATTTT.

The CDR3: CASSGTTGVGEKLFF. The CDR3 DNA follows: TGTGCCAGCAGTGGAACGACAGGGGTGGGTGAAAAACTGTTTTTT. The rearrangement links TRBV6-1 to TRBJ1-4; TRBD1 matches at 8 bases. Losses at the gene ends were 4 bases for V and 7 bases for J; bases not matched to a gene: 8. The CDR3 extends over 15 amino acids. Germline CDR1 MNHNS, CDR2 SASEGT.

The genes are TRBV9 and TRBJ1-2, with TRBD1 as a possible D gene (5 bases). The CDR3 is 14 residues long. Germline V CDR1 and CDR2: SGDLS, YYNGEE. V lost 4 bases and J lost 10, with 20 bases in between. The CDR3 protein is CASSPGRGVNFYTF. CDR3 nucleotide sequence: TGTGCCAGCAGCCCAGGAAGGGGCGTGAATTTCTACACCTTC. The whole variable domain, remainder taken from reference TRBV9 and TRBJ1-2, is DSGVTQTPKHLITATGQRVTLRCSPRSGDLSVYWYQQSLDQGLQFLIQYYNGEERAKGNILERFSAQQFPDLHSELNLSSLELGDSALYFCASSPGRGVNFYTFGSGTRLTVV.

V is TRBV27 and J is TRBJ2-2; 7 bases are shared with TRBD1. Germline CDR1 and CDR2: MNHEY and SMNVEV (reference sequence). Trimming at V came to 5 bases and at J to 0 bases, leaving 12 bases not matched to a gene. The CDR3 consists of 18 residues. The CDR3 nucleotides read TGTGCCAGCAGTCATCGACCCGGGACAGCCGCGAACACCGGGGAGCTGTTTTTT. Translation gives CASSHRPGTAANTGELFF.

The rearrangement joins TRBV5-4 to TRBJ1-1; 7 bases align to TRBD1. Germline-derived CDR1 and CDR2 are SGHNT and YYREEE (reference sequence). The CDR3 totals 18 residues. Germline trimming cut 1 base from V and 8 bases from J; bases unmatched to any gene: 20. In DNA form, the CDR3 reads TGTGCCAGCAGCTTGCGACTCGGTTTTACAGGGGCACCCGGGGAAGCTTTCTTT. It codes for CASSLRLGFTGAPGEAFF. The full variable domain, with the rest looked up from reference TRBV5-4 and TRBJ1-1, is ETGVTQSPTHLIKTRGQQVTLRCSSQSGHNTVSWYQQALGQGPQFIFQYYREEENGRGNFPPRFSGLQFPNYSSELNVNALELDDSALYLCASSLRLGFTGAPGEAFFGQGTRLTVV.

The chain has TRBV14 and TRBJ1-3; D gene unclear. Between the trimmed V and J ends, which lost 3 bases and 2 bases, there was a span of 8 bases. Per germline, CDR1 SGHDN and CDR2 FVKESK. CDR3 size: 14 residues. CDR3 region: CASSHSSAGNTIYF. Written as DNA, the CDR3 is TGTGCCAGCAGCCATAGCAGTGCTGGAAACACCATATATTTT.

This rearrangement joins TRBV5-4 to TRBJ1-1; D is undetermined. Germline assignment: CDR1 SGHNT and CDR2 YYREEE (reference sequence). V gave up 0 bases and J gave up 2 bases, with 8 bases separating them. The CDR3 sequence is 14 residues long. The CDR3 loop reads CASSLEQPNTEAFF. CDR3 nucleotide sequence: TGTGCCAGCAGCTTGGAACAGCCTAACACTGAAGCTTTCTTT.

The rearrangement links TRBV19 to TRBJ1-5, with a weak D call TRBD1 (5 bases). Germline lookup yields CDR1 LNHDA and CDR2 SQIVND (reference sequence). The length of the CDR3 is 17 residues. Trimming pared 5 bases from V and 7 bases from J, leaving 24 bases between. As DNA, the CDR3 is TGTGCCAGTAGTCTCACGGCGGGACGGTCGGGGGGACAGCCCCAGCATTTT. Translating gives CASSLTAGRSGGQPQHF.

The chain uses TRBV9 and TRBJ1-1; 7 bases map to TRBD1. Germline V gene data show CDR1 as SGDLS and CDR2 as YYNGEE. The CDR3 is made up of 15 amino acids. V lost 0 bases to trimming and J lost 5 bases; unmatched junction nucleotides: 7. CDR3 loop: CASSVGTQGETEAFF. For the CDR3, the DNA is TGTGCCAGCAGCGTAGGAACCCAGGGGGAAACTGAAGCTTTCTTT.

The chain links TRBV5-8 to TRBJ1-5; no clear D. Germline assignment: CDR1 SGHTS and CDR2 YDEGEE. Trimming pared 2 bases from V and 0 bases from J, leaving 6 bases between. The CDR3 spans 14 residues. The CDR3 bases are TGTGCCAGCAGCTTCCTAAGTAGCAATCAGCCCCAGCATTTT. It yields the protein CASSFLSSNQPQHF.

The chain employs TRBV6-5 and TRBJ1-3, with D perhaps TRBD1 (6 bases). The length of the CDR3 is 15 residues. The V and J ends lost 4 bases and 2 bases respectively, with 12 bases between them. Germline V gene data show CDR1 as MNHEY and CDR2 as SVGAGI. CDR3 DNA sequence: TGTGCCAGCAGTTTTGCCGCAGGGGCTGGAAACACCATATATTTT. Protein sequence: CASSFAAGAGNTIYF.

V usage is TRBV2 and J usage is TRBJ2-7; unclear D gene. The CDR3 totals 15 residues. The V and J ends lost 5 bases and 0 bases respectively, with 14 bases between them. CDR1 and CDR2 (germline): SNHLY, FYNNEI. The CDR3 DNA reads as TGTGCCAGCAGTCCACAGACACTGAGCTCCTACGAGCAGTACTTC. As protein: CASSPQTLSSYEQYF.

The chain joins TRBV27 to TRBJ2-7, with TRBD2 identical over 15 bases. Germline CDR1 and CDR2: MNHEY and SMNVEV (reference sequence). This CDR3 has 17 amino acids. Trimming cost V 2 bases and J 3 bases; bases outside gene matches: 5. The CDR3: CASSLRTSGRAFYEQYF. The CDR3, as DNA: TGTGCCAGCAGTTTACGGACTAGCGGGAGGGCCTTCTACGAGCAGTACTTC.

V usage is TRBV9 and J usage is TRBJ2-3; 7 nucleotides agree with TRBD2. This CDR3 contains 13 residues. Trimming took 3 bases from V and 6 from J; bases not matched to a gene: 4. CDR1 is SGDLS, CDR2 YYNGEE, per germline. CDR3 region: CASSARDYDTQYF. CDR3 sequence (DNA): TGTGCCAGCAGCGCCCGGGACTACGATACGCAGTATTTT.

The chain employs TRBV6-5 and TRBJ1-5, with a weak D call TRBD1 (6 bases). The V end lost 6 bases, the J end lost 5 bases, and 11 bases lay between the germline ends. The CDR3 covers 13 residues. Per the germline V gene, CDR1 is MNHEY and CDR2 is SVGAGI. The CDR3 loop reads CASSKQGHQPQHF. The CDR3 nucleotides read TGTGCCAGCAGCAAACAGGGCCATCAGCCCCAGCATTTT.

The chain is built from TRBV7-3 and TRBJ1-1, with 8 bases that match TRBD1. The J segment lost 10 bases and the V segment lost 5 bases, leaving 6 bases of the junction unmatched. Germline CDR1 and CDR2: SGHTA and FQGTGA. CDR3 length equals 12 residues. The CDR3 DNA sequence: TGTGCCAGCAGCGCAGGGGGCCAGAGAGCTTTCTTT. This gives the protein CASSAGGQRAFF. Combining the CDR3 with reference TRBV7-3 and TRBJ1-1 gives the whole variable domain GAGVSQTPSNKVTEKGKYVELRCDPISGHTALYWYRQSLGQGPEFLIYFQGTGAADDSGLPNDRFFAVRPEGSVSTLKIQRTERGDSAVYLCASSAGGQRAFFGQGTRLTVV.

The chain carries TRBV18 and TRBJ1-5; D is unresolved. Germline CDR1 KGHSH, CDR2 LQKENI. This CDR3 is 15 amino acids long. V was cut by 3 bases and J by 1 base, with 10 bases left in between. Here the CDR3 reads CASSPAGGSNQPQHF. As DNA, the CDR3 is TGTGCCAGCTCACCGGCGGGAGGAAGCAATCAGCCCCAGCATTTT.

The chain employs TRBV6-5 and TRBJ2-5; 10 nucleotides match TRBD2. The CDR3 consists of 15 residues. Unmatched junction bases numbered 9, after V lost 6 bases and J lost 5 bases. The germline V gene encodes CDR1 MNHEY and CDR2 SVGAGI. This CDR3 is CASSVSSGGSETQYF. CDR3 DNA: TGTGCCAGCAGCGTCTCTAGCGGGGGTTCCGAGACCCAGTACTTC.

V usage is TRBV19 and J usage is TRBJ1-1, with a possible D match to TRBD1 (6 bases). V was clipped by 6 bases and J by 6 bases, with 20 bases between them. Germline values: CDR1 LNHDA, CDR2 SQIVND (reference sequence). The length of the CDR3 is 15 residues. In nucleotides, the CDR3 is TGTGCCAGTAGGGGAGGGGAAGGGGGGGCCCCTGAAGCTTTCTTT. It is translated as CASRGGEGGAPEAFF.

The gene calls are TRBV5-1 and TRBJ2-5, with TRBD1 matching over 7 bases. The CDR3 sequence is 16 residues long. Unmatched junction bases numbered 9, after V lost 3 bases and J lost 1 base. Looked up from germline, CDR1 is SGHRS and CDR2 is YFSETQ. The CDR3 loop reads CASSSRQGLPQETQYF. In DNA, the CDR3 is TGCGCCAGCAGCTCTCGACAGGGTCTTCCCCAAGAGACCCAGTACTTC.

The chain links TRBV5-1 to TRBJ2-5, with 7 bases that match TRBD2. The CDR3 extends over 16 amino acids. The trim removed 0 bases at V and 5 bases at J, leaving 10 bases unmatched. Germline V gives CDR1 SGHRS, CDR2 YFSETQ. CDR3 amino acids: CASSLGLANTWETQYF. CDR3 DNA: TGCGCCAGCAGCTTGGGACTAGCAAATACCTGGGAGACCCAGTACTTC.

This clone has just one count. The chain has TRBV19 and TRBJ2-6; 8 bases fit TRBD1. Looked up from germline, CDR1 is LNHDA and CDR2 is SQIVND (reference sequence). V was clipped by 5 bases and J by 0 bases; unmatched bases: 12. This CDR3 spans 19 amino acids. The CDR3 sequence: CASSGGQGATFSGANVLTF. As DNA, the CDR3 is TGTGCCAGTAGTGGCGGACAGGGAGCAACATTCTCTGGGGCCAACGTCCTGACTTTC. Full variable domain (rest looked up from reference TRBV19 and TRBJ2-6): DGGITQSPKYLFRKEGQNVTLSCEQNLNHDAMYWYRQDPGQGLRLIYYSQIVNDFQKGDIAEGYSVSREKKESFPLTVTSAQKNPTAFYLCASSGGQGATFSGANVLTFGAGSRLTVL.

This sequence joins TRBV6-5 and TRBJ2-7, with TRBD1 matching 11 bases. V shed 7 bases and J 4 bases; nucleotides not matched to a gene: 3. Germline-derived CDR1 and CDR2 are MNHEY and SVGAGI. The CDR3 spans 13 residues. DNA of the CDR3: TGTGCCAGCACCCGGGACAGGGGGTACGAGCAGTACTTC. This gives the protein CASTRDRGYEQYF.

The V call is TRBV7-3, the J call TRBJ1-1, with TRBD1 as a possible D gene (6 bases). The length of the CDR3 is 13 residues. The germline V and J ends were trimmed by 2 bases and 3 bases, with 7 bases remaining between them. Germline CDR1 SGHTA, CDR2 FQGTGA. CDR3 in amino acids: CASSLAGDTEAFF. CDR3 coding DNA: TGTGCCAGCAGCTTAGCAGGGGACACTGAAGCTTTCTTT.

V is TRBV6-4 and J is TRBJ1-5, with unresolved D. The germline V and J ends were trimmed by 8 bases and 4 bases, with 6 bases remaining between them. The CDR3 contains 11 residues. Germline V lookup: CDR1 MRHNA, CDR2 SNTAGT. CDR3 sequence (DNA): TGTGCCAGCGTCAGTAATCAGCCCCAGCATTTT. This translates into CASVSNQPQHF.